A single sample gave rise to the 14 T cell receptor beta chains below, sequenced in a study of regulatory T cells in long-lasting Graves disease. Assembly of TCR beta libraries relied on iRepertoire HTBI primers together with Arm-PCR of CDR3 regions. TCRdb re-called the multiplex PCR reads with MiXCR, one entry per CDR3 protein. The profile shows roughly 450,000 distinct CDR3 sequences, 22% of them singletons. Time point described: persistent/refractory GD, antithyroid drugs over 5 years with positive TRAb. Extracted RNA from PBMCs served as the source of the TCR library. The material was peripheral blood mononuclear cells (PBMCs), obtained when the disease was refractory, from a patient treated with antithyroid drugs. The receptor set was obtained from a female donor with Graves disease.

This sequence joins TRBV11-2 and TRBJ1-5; the match to TRBD1 covers 8 bases. In germline, CDR1 is SGHAT, CDR2 FQNNGV. This CDR3 spans 18 amino acids. Trimming took 4 bases from V and 2 from J; bases not matched to a gene: 13. CDR3 residues: CASSSNLGPGQGNQPQHF. The CDR3 nucleotides are TGTGCCAGCAGCTCAAACCTGGGACCGGGACAGGGCAATCAGCCCCAGCATTTT.

This clonotype was seen at least ten times. The CDR3 reads CASSGNRDRESGKLFF. The CDR3 nucleotides are TGTGCCAGCAGCGGAAACAGAGACAGGGAGAGTGGAAAACTGTTTTTT. The chain links TRBV11-3 to TRBJ1-4; 7 bases fit TRBD1. The CDR3 covers 16 residues. V was clipped by 5 bases and J by 10 bases; unmatched bases: 16. CDR1 is SGHNT, CDR2 YENEEA, per germline.

The chain employs TRBV5-4 and TRBJ2-2; D is perhaps TRBD2 (6 bases). This CDR3 contains 15 residues. Trimming stripped 6 bases from V and 3 bases from J, with 15 bases between. CDR1 is SGHNT, CDR2 YYREEE, per germline (reference sequence). In DNA, the CDR3 is TGTGCCAGCACCCGCTTTAGCGGCGACACCGGGGAGCTGTTTTTT. Translation gives CASTRFSGDTGELFF.

This clonotype was detected many times. The rearrangement links TRBV20-1 to TRBJ1-1; 11 bases match TRBD1. This CDR3 is 13 amino acids long. Per germline, CDR1 DFQATT and CDR2 SNEGSKA (reference sequence). The ends lost 2 bases at V and 5 bases at J; junction bases unmatched: 1. The CDR3 sequence is CSARRDRGTEAFF. The CDR3 DNA is TGCAGTGCTAGAAGGGACAGGGGGACTGAAGCTTTCTTT.

V is TRBV30 and J is TRBJ2-7; the D gene is possibly TRBD2 (5 bases). There are 14 residues in the CDR3. Trimming took off 5 bases at V and 4 bases at J, with 18 bases between the two ends. Germline V gene lookup returns CDR1 GTSNPN and CDR2 SVGIG (reference sequence). CDR3 sequence reads: CAWAPPRGRYEQYF. In nucleotides, the CDR3 is TGTGCCTGGGCCCCACCACGGGGAAGATACGAGCAGTACTTC.

This clonotype was seen repeatedly, ten times or more. V and J are TRBV12-3 or TRBV12-4 and TRBJ1-1, with D maybe TRBD1 (5 bases). The ends were cut back, 7 bases at V and 3 bases at J, with 12 bases in the middle. This CDR3 is built from 13 residues. CDR3 nucleotides: TGTGCCAGCACCTTAGGAGGGGACACTGAAGCTTTCTTT. It yields the protein CASTLGGDTEAFF.

This sequence joins TRBV19 and TRBJ1-2, with 9 bases lining up with TRBD1. From germline, CDR1 is LNHDA and CDR2 SQIVND (reference sequence). The ends lost 4 bases at V and 3 bases at J; junction bases unmatched: 15. The CDR3 runs 18 residues. The CDR3 bases are TGTGCCAGTAGTACCTCCTTTGGACAGGGGCGAGAGGACTATGGCTACACCTTC. Residues: CASSTSFGQGREDYGYTF.

V is TRBV5-1 and J is TRBJ2-7; the D gene could be TRBD1 or TRBD2 (5 bases each). With 8 bases removed from V and 2 bases from J, the gap between germline ends came to 17 bases. The germline gives CDR1 SGHRS, CDR2 YFSETQ. The CDR3 spans 14 residues. The CDR3 reads CASSGTAATYEQYF. The CDR3 region has the DNA TGCGCCAGTTCCGGGACCGCGGCTACCTACGAGCAGTACTTC. The variable domain in full, completed from reference TRBV5-1 and TRBJ2-7, reads KAGVTQTPRYLIKTRGQQVTLSCSPISGHRSVSWYQQTPGQGLQFLFEYFSETQRNKGNFPGRFSGRQFSNSRSEMNVSTLELGDSALYLCASSGTAATYEQYFGPGTRLTVT.

Ten or more counts support this clonotype. The chain combines TRBV6-5 with TRBJ1-4, with D hard to call. Trimming shortened V by 4 bases and J by 6 bases, and 21 bases separated the two germline ends. The CDR3 contains 17 residues. CDR1 and CDR2 (germline): MNHEY, SVGAGI. The CDR3 region has the DNA TGTGCCAGCAGTTCCTCGGACGCGTTAACCTCTGATGAAAAACTGTTTTTT. This translates into CASSSSDALTSDEKLFF.

This clonotype was seen repeatedly, ten times or more. The chain recombines TRBV28 with TRBJ1-5; D is unresolved. Germline V CDR1 and CDR2: MDHEN, SYDVKM. The CDR3 is 13 residues long. Trimming shortened V by 3 bases and J by 9 bases, and 12 bases separated the two germline ends. CDR3 coding DNA: TGTGCCAGCAGTTTCACGGCCCCCGGGCCCCAGCATTTT. Its protein is CASSFTAPGPQHF.

J is TRBJ2-4 and V is TRBV30, with a possible D match to TRBD1 (6 bases). Trimming took off 4 bases at V and 5 bases at J, with 9 bases between the two ends. Germline lookup yields CDR1 GTSNPN and CDR2 SVGIG (reference sequence). CDR3 length: 12 amino acids. The DNA of the CDR3 is TGTGCCTGGAACAGGGCCGAAAACATTCAGTACTTC. This codes for CAWNRAENIQYF.

This clonotype was seen repeatedly, ten times or more. V gene TRBV7-3 combines with J gene TRBJ2-5; 10 bases agree with TRBD2. The ends lost 3 bases at V and 4 bases at J; junction bases unmatched: 2. Germline CDR1 reads SGHTA; CDR2 reads FQGTGA. The CDR3 is 14 residues long. This CDR3 is CASSFGTSVETQYF. Here the CDR3 DNA reads TGTGCCAGCAGCTTCGGGACTAGCGTAGAGACCCAGTACTTC. Using reference TRBV7-3 and TRBJ2-5 for the parts outside the CDR3, the full variable domain is GAGVSQTPSNKVTEKGKYVELRCDPISGHTALYWYRQSLGQGPEFLIYFQGTGAADDSGLPNDRFFAVRPEGSVSTLKIQRTERGDSAVYLCASSFGTSVETQYFGPGTRLLVL.

This clonotype was seen ten or more times. The chain recombines TRBV5-1 with TRBJ1-5; the match to TRBD1 covers 7 bases. V shed 4 bases and J 7 bases; nucleotides not matched to a gene: 8. Per germline, CDR1 SGHRS and CDR2 YFSETQ. The length of the CDR3 is 14 residues. The CDR3 spells CASSRDRAGQPQHF. The CDR3 DNA is TGCGCCAGCAGCCGTGACAGGGCTGGACAGCCCCAGCATTTT. Full variable domain (missing parts from reference TRBV5-1 and TRBJ1-5): KAGVTQTPRYLIKTRGQQVTLSCSPISGHRSVSWYQQTPGQGLQFLFEYFSETQRNKGNFPGRFSGRQFSNSRSEMNVSTLELGDSALYLCASSRDRAGQPQHFGDGTRLSIL.

CDR3 residues: CASSLAGRNEAFF. CDR3 coding DNA: TGTGCCAGCAGTCTGGCAGGGAGGAATGAAGCTTTCTTT. The chain joins TRBV6-1 to TRBJ1-1; D might be TRBD1 (5 bases). Trimming removed 5 bases at V and 7 bases at J, with 14 bases between. Germline values: CDR1 MNHNS, CDR2 SASEGT. CDR3 size: 13 residues.